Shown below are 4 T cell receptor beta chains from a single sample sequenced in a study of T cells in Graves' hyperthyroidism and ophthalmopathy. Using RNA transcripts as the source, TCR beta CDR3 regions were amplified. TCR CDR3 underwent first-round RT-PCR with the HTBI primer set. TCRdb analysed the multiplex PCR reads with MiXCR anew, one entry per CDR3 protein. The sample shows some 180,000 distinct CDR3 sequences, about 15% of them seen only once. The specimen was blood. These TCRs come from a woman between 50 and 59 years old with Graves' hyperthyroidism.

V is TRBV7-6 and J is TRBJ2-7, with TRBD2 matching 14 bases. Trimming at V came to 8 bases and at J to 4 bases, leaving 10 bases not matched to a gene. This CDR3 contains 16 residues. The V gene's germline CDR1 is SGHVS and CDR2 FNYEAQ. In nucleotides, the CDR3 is TGTGCCAGCCACAAGGGGACTAGCGGGAGTTATTACGAGCAGTACTTC. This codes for CASHKGTSGSYYEQYF.

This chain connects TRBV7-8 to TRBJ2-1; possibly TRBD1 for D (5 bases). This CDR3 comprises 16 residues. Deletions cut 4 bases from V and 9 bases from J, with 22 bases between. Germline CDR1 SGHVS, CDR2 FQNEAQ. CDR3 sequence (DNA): TGTGCCAGCAGCTCCCAGACTGGGGCGAGTACGGGTGAGCAGTTCTTC. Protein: CASSSQTGASTGEQFF.

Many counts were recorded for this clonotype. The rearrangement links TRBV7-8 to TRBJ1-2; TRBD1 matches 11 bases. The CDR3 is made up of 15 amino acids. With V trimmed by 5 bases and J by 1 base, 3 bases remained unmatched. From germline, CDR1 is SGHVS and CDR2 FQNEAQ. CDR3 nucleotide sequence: TGTGCCAGCAGCCCGGACAGGGGGCTTAACTATGGCTACACCTTC. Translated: CASSPDRGLNYGYTF.

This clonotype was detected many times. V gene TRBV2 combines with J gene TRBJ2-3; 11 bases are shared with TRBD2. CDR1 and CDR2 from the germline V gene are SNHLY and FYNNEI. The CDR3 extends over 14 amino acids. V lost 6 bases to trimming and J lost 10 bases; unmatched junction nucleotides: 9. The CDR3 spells CASRPGLAAGPQYF. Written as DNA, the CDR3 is TGTGCCAGCAGGCCGGGACTAGCGGCCGGGCCGCAGTATTTT.